Following are 6 T cell receptor beta chains from one sample sequenced in a study of T-cell memory formation after mild COVID-19. Each CDR3 protein gets one entry after TCRdb re-called the 5' RACE reads with MiXCR. Seen here are more than 400,000 distinct CDR3 sequences, 18% observed once, and the top ten hold roughly an eighth. Sample: PBMCs or a T cell subset sorted from them (not recorded which). These TCRs come from an adult woman who had mild COVID-19 (a few samples of this study predate the infection). Cell type and time point are not known.

This clonotype was detected a few times. The chain has TRBV3-1 and TRBJ2-7; tentatively, D is TRBD1 (6 bases). V lost 3 bases and J 3 bases, leaving 12 bases between the germline ends. Germline CDR1 LGHDT, CDR2 YNNKEL (reference sequence). The CDR3 length is 14 residues. The CDR3 DNA sequence: TGTGCCAGCAGCCATGGGACATTCAGCTACGAGCAGTACTTC. Amino acids: CASSHGTFSYEQYF.

The chain uses TRBV18 and TRBJ2-1, with a possible D match to TRBD2 (6 bases). The CDR3 is 18 amino acids. CDR1 and CDR2 (germline): KGHSH, LQKENI. The V end lost 3 bases, the J end lost 4 bases, and 22 bases lay between the germline ends. For the CDR3, the DNA is TGTGCCAGCTCACCCCAAACCAGACTAGTATCGGTTTACAATGAGCAGTTCTTC. Amino acids: CASSPQTRLVSVYNEQFF.

J is TRBJ1-1 and V is TRBV11-2, with D uncertain. CDR3 size: 16 residues. Trimming cost V 0 bases and J 1 base, with 12 bases left between them. Germline CDR1 is SGHAT and CDR2 is FQNNGV. CDR3 region: CASSLDAFGGNTEAFF. The CDR3 coding sequence is TGTGCCAGCAGCTTAGATGCCTTTGGAGGGAACACTGAAGCTTTCTTT.

This rearrangement joins TRBV11-2 to TRBJ2-7; D remains unclear. The CDR3 extends over 14 amino acids. V was clipped by 1 base and J by 11 bases, with 18 bases between them. Germline assignment: CDR1 SGHAT and CDR2 FQNNGV. CDR3 DNA sequence: TGTGCCAGCAGCTTAGGTCAAGCAAGGGATCCTGAGTACTTC. This encodes CASSLGQARDPEYF.

The J gene is TRBJ2-4, the V gene TRBV5-1; the match to TRBD1 covers 7 bases. The ends lost 4 bases at V and 3 bases at J; junction bases unmatched: 10. The CDR3 contains 16 residues. CDR1 and CDR2 from the germline V gene are SGHRS and YFSETQ. CDR3 DNA sequence: TGCGCCAGCAGCCCGGGGACAGAGTTGTACAAAAACATTCAGTACTTC. It yields the protein CASSPGTELYKNIQYF. Supplemented by reference TRBV5-1 and TRBJ2-4, the full variable domain reads KAGVTQTPRYLIKTRGQQVTLSCSPISGHRSVSWYQQTPGQGLQFLFEYFSETQRNKGNFPGRFSGRQFSNSRSEMNVSTLELGDSALYLCASSPGTELYKNIQYFGAGTRLSVL.

This clonotype was detected only a few times. The CDR3 region is CASSLPQGGDYNEQFF. The CDR3 DNA follows: TGTGCCAGCAGCCTCCCCCAGGGAGGGGACTACAATGAGCAGTTCTTC. The gene calls are TRBV7-9 and TRBJ2-1; TRBD2 matches at 7 bases. Trimming at V came to 5 bases and at J to 3 bases, leaving 10 bases not matched to a gene. The CDR3 is 16 amino acids. Germline CDR1 and CDR2: SEHNR and FQNEAQ (reference sequence).